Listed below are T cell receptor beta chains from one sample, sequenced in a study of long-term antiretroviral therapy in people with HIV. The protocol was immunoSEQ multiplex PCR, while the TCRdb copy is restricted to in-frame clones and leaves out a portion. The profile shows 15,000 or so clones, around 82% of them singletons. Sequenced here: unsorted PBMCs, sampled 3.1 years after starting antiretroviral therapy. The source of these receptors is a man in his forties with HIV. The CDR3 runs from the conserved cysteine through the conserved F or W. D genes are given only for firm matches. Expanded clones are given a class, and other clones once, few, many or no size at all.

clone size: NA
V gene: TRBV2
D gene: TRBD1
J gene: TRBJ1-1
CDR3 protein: CASSDLQGAQTEAFF
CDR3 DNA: TGTGCCAGCAGTGATCTGCAGGGGGCGCAAACTGAAGCTTTCTTT

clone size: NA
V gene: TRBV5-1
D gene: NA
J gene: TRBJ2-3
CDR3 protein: CASSPEGRVFADTQYF
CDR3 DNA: TGCGCCAGCAGCCCGGAAGGCAGGGTATTCGCAGATACGCAGTATTTT

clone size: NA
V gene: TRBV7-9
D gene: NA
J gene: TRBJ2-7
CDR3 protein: CASSPGASYEQYF
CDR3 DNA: TGTGCCAGCAGCCCAGGGGCTTCCTACGAGCAGTACTTC

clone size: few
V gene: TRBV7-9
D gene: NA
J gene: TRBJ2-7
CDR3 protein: CASRRDGISYEQYF
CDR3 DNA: TGTGCCAGCAGACGGGACGGAATCTCCTACGAGCAGTACTTC

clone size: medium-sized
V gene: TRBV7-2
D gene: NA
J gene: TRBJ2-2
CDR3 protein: CASNYLTGELFF
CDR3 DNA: TGTGCCAGCAACTATCTCACCGGGGAGCTGTTTTTT

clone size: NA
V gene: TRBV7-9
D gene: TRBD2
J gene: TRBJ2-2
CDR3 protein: CASSPWTSGMNTGELFF
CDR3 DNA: TGTGCCAGCAGCCCGTGGACTAGCGGAATGAACACCGGGGAGCTGTTTTTT

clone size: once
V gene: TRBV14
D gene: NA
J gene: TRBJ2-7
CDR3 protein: CASSQDEALPYEQYF
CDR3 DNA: TGTGCCAGCAGCCAAGATGAAGCGCTGCCCTACGAGCAGTACTTC

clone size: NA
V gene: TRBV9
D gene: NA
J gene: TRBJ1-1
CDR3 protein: CASSVGSGPGETEAFF
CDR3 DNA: TGTGCCAGCAGCGTAGGGTCAGGACCTGGGGAAACTGAAGCTTTCTTT

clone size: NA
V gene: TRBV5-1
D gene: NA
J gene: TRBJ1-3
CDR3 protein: CASSLGGPGNTIYF
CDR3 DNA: TGCGCCAGCAGCTTGGGGGGGCCTGGAAACACCATATATTTT

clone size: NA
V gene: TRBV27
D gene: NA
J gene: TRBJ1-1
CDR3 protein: CASSFQGINTEAFF
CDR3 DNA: TGTGCCAGCAGTTTCCAGGGCATAAACACTGAAGCTTTCTTT

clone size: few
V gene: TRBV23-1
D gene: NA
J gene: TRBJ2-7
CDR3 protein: CASSQSHSYEQYF
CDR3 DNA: TGCGCCAGCAGTCAGTCCCACTCCTACGAGCAGTACTTC

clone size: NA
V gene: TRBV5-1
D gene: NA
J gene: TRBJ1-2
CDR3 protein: CASSLGQGDGYTF
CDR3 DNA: TGCGCCAGCAGCTTGGGCCAGGGCGATGGCTACACCTTC

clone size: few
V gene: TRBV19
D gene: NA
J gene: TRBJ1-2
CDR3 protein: CASTGRALGYGYTF
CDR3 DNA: TGTGCCAGTACGGGCAGGGCTCTTGGCTATGGCTACACCTTC

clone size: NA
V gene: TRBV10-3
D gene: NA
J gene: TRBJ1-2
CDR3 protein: CAIGAGDGYTF
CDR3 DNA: TGTGCCATAGGCGCAGGGGATGGCTACACCTTC

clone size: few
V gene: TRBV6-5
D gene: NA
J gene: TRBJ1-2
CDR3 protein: CASSYRTRGYGYTF
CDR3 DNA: TGTGCCAGCAGTTACCGAACTCGGGGATATGGCTACACCTTC

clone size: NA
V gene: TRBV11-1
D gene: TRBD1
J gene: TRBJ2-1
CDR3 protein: CASSLGQGPTEQFF
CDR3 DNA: TGTGCCAGCAGCCTCGGACAGGGACCTACGGAGCAGTTCTTC

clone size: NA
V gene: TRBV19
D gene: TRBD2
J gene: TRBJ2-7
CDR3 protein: CASSTLGLAGYEQYF
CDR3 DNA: TGTGCCAGTAGTACCCTGGGCTTAGCGGGGTACGAGCAGTACTTC

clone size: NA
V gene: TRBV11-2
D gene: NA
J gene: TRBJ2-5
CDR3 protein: CASSLLKDQYF
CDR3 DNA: TGTGCCAGCAGCTTACTTAAGGACCAGTACTTC

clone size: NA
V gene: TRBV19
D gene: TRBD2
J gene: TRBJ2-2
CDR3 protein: CASSPRTSLNTGELFF
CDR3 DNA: TGTGCCAGTAGTCCGAGGACTAGCCTGAACACCGGGGAGCTGTTTTTT

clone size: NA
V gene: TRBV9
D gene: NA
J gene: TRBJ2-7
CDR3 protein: CASSVDGRDEQYF
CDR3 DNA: TGTGCCAGCAGCGTAGACGGAAGAGACGAGCAGTACTTC

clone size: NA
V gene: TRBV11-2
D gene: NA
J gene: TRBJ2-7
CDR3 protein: CASSLGGSSYEQYF
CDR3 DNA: TGTGCCAGCAGCTTAGGGGGCTCCTCCTACGAGCAGTACTTC

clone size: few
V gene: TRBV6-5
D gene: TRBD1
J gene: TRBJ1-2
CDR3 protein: CASSYSSGTGEGYTF
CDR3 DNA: TGTGCCAGCAGTTACTCTAGCGGGACAGGGGAAGGCTACACCTTC

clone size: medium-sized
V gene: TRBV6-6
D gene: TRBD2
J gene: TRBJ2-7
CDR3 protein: CASSLGTSGGYEQYF
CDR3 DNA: TGTGCCAGCAGCCTCGGGACTAGCGGGGGCTACGAGCAGTACTTC